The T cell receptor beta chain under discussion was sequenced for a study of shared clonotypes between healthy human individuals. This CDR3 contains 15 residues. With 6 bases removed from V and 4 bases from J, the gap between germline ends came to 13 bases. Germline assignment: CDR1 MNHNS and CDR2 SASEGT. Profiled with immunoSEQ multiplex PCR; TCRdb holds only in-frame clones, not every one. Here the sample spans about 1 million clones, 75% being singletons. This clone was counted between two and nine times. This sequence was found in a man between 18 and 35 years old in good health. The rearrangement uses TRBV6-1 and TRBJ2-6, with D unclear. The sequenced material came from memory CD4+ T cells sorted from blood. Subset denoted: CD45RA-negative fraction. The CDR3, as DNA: TGTGCCAGCAGGAAGGCCCCTGGAGGGGCCAACGTCCTGACTTTC. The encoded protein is CASRKAPGGANVLTF.